These 9 T cell receptor beta chains share one sample of origin, sequenced in a study of blood T cells in healthy people across ages. Combining a sample-barcoded 5' primer with a J-beta primer mix, a second PCR ran for about 7 to 11 cycles. Each CDR3 protein gets one entry after TCRdb re-called the 5' RACE reads with MiXCR. The data contain approximately 810,000 distinct CDR3 sequences, roughly 40% of them singletons. Sequenced material: blood. The source of these receptors is a man younger than 30 in good health.

This chain uses TRBV14 with TRBJ2-6; weak D call: TRBD2 (6 bases). V lost 3 bases, J lost 0 bases, and 15 bases lay in between. Germline V CDR1 and CDR2: SGHDN, FVKESK. This CDR3 has 18 amino acids. The DNA of the CDR3 is TGTGCCAGCAGCCATGAGTCGGGAGTGTTCTCTGGGGCCAACGTCCTGACTTTC. Protein sequence: CASSHESGVFSGANVLTF.

The V gene is TRBV29-1, the J gene TRBJ1-1, with D uncertain. The germline V gene encodes CDR1 SQVTM and CDR2 ANQGSEA. CDR3 length: 13 amino acids. Deletions cut 5 bases from V and 1 base from J, with 11 bases between. The CDR3 bases are TGCAGCGTTTTGAAGGGCTCGAACACTGAAGCTTTCTTT. Encoded protein: CSVLKGSNTEAFF.

The V and J genes are TRBV7-2 and TRBJ1-4; 9 nucleotides line up with TRBD1. V was clipped by 5 bases and J by 8 bases; unmatched bases: 9. The CDR3 runs 15 residues. Germline V gives CDR1 SGHTA, CDR2 FQGNSA. CDR3 coding DNA: TGTGCCAGCAGCCCGCGACAGGGGGGGGGCGAAAAACTGTTTTTT. This sequence encodes CASSPRQGGGEKLFF.

The CDR3 here is CASSLLPGANYGYTF. The DNA of the CDR3 is TGTGCCAGCAGTCTCCTCCCGGGTGCGAACTATGGCTACACCTTC. The V gene is TRBV6-5, the J gene TRBJ1-2, with D unresolved. V was trimmed by 5 bases and J by 2 bases, leaving 15 bases between them. Germline CDR1 and CDR2: MNHEY and SVGAGI. CDR3 length: 15 residues.

Ten or more counts support this clonotype. The V gene is TRBV6-2 or TRBV6-3, the J gene TRBJ2-3; D call uncertain. V shed 0 bases and J shed 6 bases, with 13 bases lying between them. The CDR3 spans 15 residues. The germline gives CDR1 MNHEY, CDR2 SVGEGT. The CDR3 region is CASSYSGSGIDTQYF. CDR3 coding DNA: TGTGCCAGCAGTTACTCGGGCTCGGGTATCGATACGCAGTATTTT.

This clonotype was found a few times. The V gene is TRBV7-2, the J gene TRBJ2-3; D perhaps matches TRBD1 (5 bases). Germline values: CDR1 SGHTA, CDR2 FQGNSA. V shed 1 base and J shed 0 bases, with 14 bases lying between them. The CDR3 loop spans 17 amino acids. The CDR3 coding sequence is TGTGCCAGCAGCTTAGTAGGTGGGGCCACTAGCACAGATACGCAGTATTTT. Protein: CASSLVGGATSTDTQYF. The full variable domain, with the rest looked up from reference TRBV7-2 and TRBJ2-3, is GAGVSQSPSNKVTEKGKDVELRCDPISGHTALYWYRQSLGQGLEFLIYFQGNSAPDKSGLPSDRFSAERTGGSVSTLTIQRTQQEDSAVYLCASSLVGGATSTDTQYFGPGTRLTVL.

This clonotype was seen only a few times. The chain employs TRBV7-2 and TRBJ2-5, with a tentative D call TRBD2 (6 bases). The length of the CDR3 is 16 residues. Germline values: CDR1 SGHTA, CDR2 FQGNSA. The ends were cut back, 4 bases at V and 3 bases at J, with 18 bases in the middle. In DNA, the CDR3 is TGTGCCAGCAGCTCTGAAAGGACTACCCGAAAAGAGACCCAGTACTTC. Amino acid sequence: CASSSERTTRKETQYF.

The chain is built from TRBV28 and TRBJ2-5; TRBD2 is a possible D gene (6 bases). The CDR3 has 11 residues. The germline V and J ends were trimmed by 6 bases and 9 bases, with 11 bases remaining between them. CDR1 MDHEN and CDR2 SYDVKM come from the germline V gene. CDR3 sequence reads: CASSLWEAQYF. CDR3 sequence (DNA): TGTGCCAGCAGCCTATGGGAGGCCCAGTACTTC.

V usage is TRBV7-2 and J usage is TRBJ2-1; D unresolved. The J call may be mistaken, given a closer DNA end match to TRBJ2-7. This CDR3 region has 15 residues. Per the germline V gene, CDR1 is SGHTA and CDR2 is FQGNSA. The CDR3 reads CASSFDRQSYNEQYF. The CDR3, as DNA: TGTGCCAGCAGCTTTGACCGCCAATCCTACAATGAGCAGTACTTC.